This TCR beta chain was recorded in a study of long-term antiretroviral therapy in people with HIV. Samples were assayed with immunoSEQ v3.0 at survey level. Measured with immunoSEQ multiplex PCR; TCRdb has only the in-frame clones, and not every one. This table has 20,000 to 25,000 clones, about nine tenths appearing once. Trimming cost V 6 bases and J 8 bases, with 25 bases left between them. CDR1 and CDR2 from the germline V gene are SGHVS and FQNEAQ. CDR3 length equals 16 residues. The sequence was obtained from a man aged 18 to 29 with HIV. Here the sequenced sample was unsorted PBMCs, taken 0.2 years before starting antiretroviral therapy. The chain combines TRBV7-8 with TRBJ1-1; D gene ambiguous. The CDR3 spells CASSPTGVGGRPEAFF. In nucleotides, the CDR3 is TGTGCCAGCAGTCCTACCGGGGTCGGCGGGAGGCCAGAAGCTTTCTTT.